This entry lists 32 T cell receptor beta chains sequenced from one sample in a study of blood T cell repertoires in COVID-19. Sequenced by immunoSEQ multiplex PCR; TCRdb stores in-frame clones only, minus some. The table records 150,000 or so clones, about 92% of them present only once. The sample comprised peripheral blood. The source of these receptors is a man younger than 45 with COVID-19, enrolled during active disease.

The rearrangement links TRBV6-2 or TRBV6-3 to TRBJ2-7; tentative D call: TRBD2 (5 bases). The CDR3 loop spans 18 amino acids. Germline CDR1 MNHEY, CDR2 SVGEGT. The V gene lost 6 bases and the J gene lost 0 bases, with 24 bases spanning the gap. The CDR3 region is CASSPPPGAVPLSYEQYF. CDR3 coding DNA: TGTGCCAGCAGCCCGCCCCCCGGAGCGGTACCACTCTCCTACGAGCAGTACTTC.

The chain links TRBV29-1 to TRBJ2-7, with D perhaps TRBD1 (6 bases). The CDR3 totals 15 residues. V was shortened by 6 bases and J by 2 bases, with 20 bases between the two germline ends. Per the germline V gene, CDR1 is SQVTM and CDR2 is ANQGSEA. The CDR3 DNA sequence: TGCAGCGTCTCCGAAGAAGGGTGGGGGCCCTACGAGCAGTACTTC. This gives the protein CSVSEEGWGPYEQYF.

The chain links TRBV19 to TRBJ1-1; D not certain. The CDR3 spans 12 residues. The ends were cut back, 3 bases at V and 5 bases at J, with 7 bases in the middle. Germline CDR1 is LNHDA and CDR2 is SQIVND (reference sequence). The CDR3 protein is CASSIPGTEAFF. The CDR3 bases are TGTGCCAGTAGTATTCCCGGTACTGAAGCTTTCTTT. The whole variable domain, remainder taken from reference TRBV19 and TRBJ1-1, is DGGITQSPKYLFRKEGQNVTLSCEQNLNHDAMYWYRQDPGQGLRLIYYSQIVNDFQKGDIAEGYSVSREKKESFPLTVTSAQKNPTAFYLCASSIPGTEAFFGQGTRLTVV.

This clone occurred a few times. V usage is TRBV24-1 and J usage is TRBJ1-2; 8 bases are shared with TRBD1. V trimming: 4 bases; J trimming: 4 bases; junction bases outside the gene matches: 4. CDR1 and CDR2 (germline): KGHDR, SFDVKD. This CDR3 has 14 residues. The CDR3 loop is CATSDSGTGYGYTF. The CDR3 DNA reads as TGTGCCACCAGTGACTCCGGGACAGGCTATGGCTACACCTTC.

In DNA form, the CDR3 reads TGTGCCAGCAGCGCGACAGGGTTTCGAAATGAGCAGTTCTTC. Its translation: CASSATGFRNEQFF. The chain has TRBV2 and TRBJ2-1, with 7 bases aligning to TRBD1. CDR3 length: 14 amino acids. With V trimmed by 6 bases and J by 7 bases, 9 bases remained unmatched. The germline V gene has CDR1 SNHLY and CDR2 FYNNEI.

CDR3 DNA: TGTGCCAGCGCCCCGACAGGGGGATTGTACAATGAGCAGTTCTTC. It translates to CASAPTGGLYNEQFF. This rearrangement joins TRBV7-9 to TRBJ2-1, with TRBD1 matching 9 bases. Germline V gene sequence: CDR1 SEHNR, CDR2 FQNEAQ (reference sequence). CDR3 length: 15 amino acids. V was pared by 8 bases and J by 4 bases, with 9 bases of the junction left unmatched. The whole variable domain, remainder taken from reference TRBV7-9 and TRBJ2-1, is DTGVSQNPRHKITKRGQNVTFRCDPISEHNRLYWYRQTLGQGPEFLTYFQNEAQLEKSRLLSDRFSAERPKGSFSTLEIQRTEQGDSAMYLCASAPTGGLYNEQFFGPGTRLTVL.

The chain couples TRBV7-9 to TRBJ2-4; possibly TRBD2 for D (6 bases). CDR3 length equals 16 residues. The V end lost 5 bases, the J end lost 0 bases, and 14 bases lay between the germline ends. The germline gives CDR1 SEHNR, CDR2 FQNEAQ (reference sequence). CDR3 amino acids: CASSPIAALAKNIQYF. CDR3 bases: TGTGCCAGCAGCCCGATAGCGGCTTTAGCCAAAAACATTCAGTACTTC.

The rearrangement uses TRBV28 and TRBJ1-2; TRBD1 agrees at 8 bases. In germline, CDR1 is MDHEN, CDR2 SYDVKM. After removal of 5 bases from V and 6 bases from J, the junction contained 8 bases not matched to a gene. This CDR3 has 14 residues. CDR3 in amino acids: CASSRDRGIDGYTF. The CDR3 DNA reads as TGTGCCAGCAGTCGCGACAGGGGAATAGATGGCTACACCTTC.

The J gene is TRBJ2-3, the V gene TRBV11-2; TRBD2 aligns across 10 bases. CDR3 size: 17 residues. The junction had 9 bases not matched to a gene; V was cut back by 5 bases and J by 1 base. The germline V gene has CDR1 SGHAT and CDR2 FQNNGV. The CDR3 loop is CASSPRASGGRTDTQYF. CDR3 nucleotide sequence: TGTGCCAGCAGCCCTAGGGCTAGCGGGGGCCGCACAGATACGCAGTATTTT.

This clone was counted a single time. The chain carries TRBV19 and TRBJ2-2; D ambiguous. V lost 5 bases to trimming and J lost 9 bases, with 10 bases between them. The CDR3 totals 12 residues. The V gene's germline CDR1 is LNHDA and CDR2 SQIVND (reference sequence). CDR3 sequence reads: CASSLRQRELFF. DNA of the CDR3: TGTGCCAGTAGTCTCCGACAACGGGAGCTGTTTTTT.

V gene TRBV19 combines with J gene TRBJ2-7; TRBD1 matches 12 bases. CDR3 length equals 15 residues. J was trimmed by 6 bases and V by 2 bases; bases with no gene match: 5. Germline assignment: CDR1 LNHDA and CDR2 SQIVND (reference sequence). Written as DNA, the CDR3 is TGTGCCAGTAGTATAACCGGGACAGGGGGCGGCGAGCAGTACTTC. As protein: CASSITGTGGGEQYF. Filled out from reference TRBV19 and TRBJ2-7, the complete variable domain reads DGGITQSPKYLFRKEGQNVTLSCEQNLNHDAMYWYRQDPGQGLRLIYYSQIVNDFQKGDIAEGYSVSREKKESFPLTVTSAQKNPTAFYLCASSITGTGGGEQYFGPGTRLTVT.

The chain carries TRBV28 and TRBJ2-1; 12 bases map to TRBD2. The CDR3 is made up of 16 amino acids. Trimming removed 2 bases from V and 10 bases from J; junction bases left unmatched: 9. CDR1 and CDR2 (germline): MDHEN, SYDVKM. As DNA, the CDR3 is TGTGCCAGCAGTTTAGATGCTAGCGGGAGGGCCCGGGAGCAGTTCTTC. Its protein product is CASSLDASGRAREQFF.

This clone appeared once. The chain uses TRBV24-1 and TRBJ2-1; 14 nucleotides agree with TRBD2. V was pared by 4 bases and J by 9 bases, with 10 bases of the junction left unmatched. The CDR3 runs 17 residues. Per germline, CDR1 KGHDR and CDR2 SFDVKD. The DNA for the CDR3 is TGTGCCACCAGTGAAACCGGGACTAGCGGGAGACTTCTTGAGCAGTTCTTC. It translates to CATSETGTSGRLLEQFF.

This clone was picked up one time. This chain joins TRBV4-1 and TRBJ1-1; D is possibly TRBD1 (6 bases). The CDR3 is 14 residues long. Germline CDR1 is MGHRA and CDR2 is YSYEKL. Between the trimmed V and J ends, which lost 4 bases and 7 bases, there was a span of 16 bases. The CDR3 DNA is TGCGCCAGCAGCCGGGGACACAGCCATTTTGAAGCTTTCTTT. As protein: CASSRGHSHFEAFF.

V and J are TRBV19 and TRBJ1-6; D gene unclear. Germline V gene sequence: CDR1 LNHDA, CDR2 SQIVND (reference sequence). CDR3 length equals 16 residues. V dropped 1 base and J dropped 3 bases, with 10 bases sitting between them. The CDR3 is CASSIGEGNYNSPLHF. The CDR3 nucleotides read TGTGCCAGTAGTATAGGAGAGGGTAACTATAATTCACCCCTCCACTTT.

The chain joins TRBV5-4 to TRBJ1-2; the D gene is possibly TRBD1 (5 bases). The CDR3 totals 16 residues. Per germline, CDR1 SGHNT and CDR2 YYREEE (reference sequence). V was clipped by 3 bases and J by 3 bases, with 18 bases between them. Here the CDR3 reads CASSSRSGGIYYGYTF. The DNA for the CDR3 is TGTGCCAGCAGCTCTCGGTCGGGGGGGATATACTATGGCTACACCTTC.

J is TRBJ1-6 and V is TRBV19; D uncertain. V lost 3 bases and J 10 bases, leaving 10 bases between the germline ends. This CDR3 contains 13 residues. The germline V gene encodes CDR1 LNHDA and CDR2 SQIVND (reference sequence). The CDR3 nucleotides read TGTGCCAGTAGTATCGAAGGTAGCTCACCCCTCCACTTT. This translates into CASSIEGSSPLHF.

This clone appeared once. The J gene is TRBJ1-1, the V gene TRBV7-3; D is possibly TRBD1 (5 bases). Germline V gene data show CDR1 as SGHTA and CDR2 as FQGTGA. Trimming left V 1 base short and J 1 base short, with 19 bases between. The CDR3 sequence is 18 residues long. The CDR3 region has the DNA TGTGCCAGCAGCTTAAGTTGGGGCAGAAAAATAGAGAACACTGAAGCTTTCTTT. It specifies CASSLSWGRKIENTEAFF.

The chain uses TRBV27 and TRBJ2-5; maybe TRBD2 (6 bases). CDR3 length: 13 amino acids. Germline V gene data show CDR1 as MNHEY and CDR2 as SMNVEV (reference sequence). V dropped 3 bases and J dropped 5 bases, with 10 bases sitting between them. CDR3 in amino acids: CASSLTAGETQYF. CDR3 nucleotides: TGTGCCAGCAGTTTGACCGCGGGGGAGACCCAGTACTTC.

This chain uses TRBV29-1 with TRBJ1-1, with 8 bases that match TRBD1. V lost 8 bases and J lost 6; bases outside the gene matches: 8. Germline V gene data show CDR1 as SQVTM and CDR2 as ANQGSEA. CDR3 length: 12 amino acids. The CDR3 reads CSSWTGRAEAFF. CDR3 DNA: TGCAGCTCCTGGACAGGGCGGGCTGAAGCTTTCTTT.

The chain is built from TRBV9 and TRBJ2-3; 13 bases are a match to TRBD2. This CDR3 has 16 amino acids. Germline CDR1 reads SGDLS; CDR2 reads YYNGEE. V dropped 2 bases and J dropped 11; count of bases not matched to a gene: 11. The CDR3 sequence is CASSVTGTSGTGGQYF. CDR3 DNA sequence: TGTGCCAGCAGCGTTACCGGGACTAGCGGGACGGGGGGGCAGTATTTT.

The chain's CDR3 is CASSLGGGRAFHEQFF. As DNA, the CDR3 is TGTGCCAGCAGCTTAGGCGGCGGGAGGGCCTTTCATGAGCAGTTCTTC. The chain employs TRBV7-2 and TRBJ2-1; 9 nucleotides match TRBD2. The V and J ends lost 1 base and 8 bases, in that order; junction bases with no gene match: 9. The CDR3 is 16 residues long. CDR1 SGHTA and CDR2 FQGNSA come from the germline V gene.

V is TRBV5-3 and J is TRBJ1-5, with 7 bases aligning to TRBD1. TRBV5-3 counts as an open reading frame of uncertain function. The CDR3 length is 16 residues. After removal of 3 bases from V and 1 base from J, the junction contained 7 bases not matched to a gene. In nucleotides, the CDR3 is TGTGCCAGAAGCTCCGAGCAGGGACAGAGCAATCAGCCCCAGCATTTT. It encodes CARSSEQGQSNQPQHF.

The V call is TRBV9, the J call TRBJ1-1; TRBD1 might be the D (6 bases). V was shortened by 0 bases and J by 3 bases, with 6 bases between the two germline ends. The CDR3 has 13 residues. The germline CDR1 and CDR2 sequences are SGDLS and YYNGEE. CDR3 sequence: CASSVGGHTEAFF. CDR3 bases: TGTGCCAGCAGCGTAGGGGGGCACACTGAAGCTTTCTTT.

The chain uses TRBV14 and TRBJ1-2, with a tentative D call TRBD1 (5 bases). V lost 0 bases and J 7 bases, leaving 18 bases between the germline ends. The germline gives CDR1 SGHDN, CDR2 FVKESK. CDR3 length equals 16 residues. As DNA, the CDR3 is TGTGCCAGCAGCCAAGATCTTGGGACTGCCCTTTCTGGCTACACCTTC. Protein product: CASSQDLGTALSGYTF.

CDR3 bases: TGTGCCAGCAGCCCTCGGACAGACGGGGAGCTGTTTTTT. Translated, it gives CASSPRTDGELFF. The chain has TRBV14 and TRBJ2-2, with a tentative D call TRBD1 (6 bases). Germline lookup yields CDR1 SGHDN and CDR2 FVKESK. V lost 4 bases and J 7 bases, leaving 10 bases between the germline ends. This CDR3 contains 13 residues.

This rearrangement joins TRBV9 to TRBJ1-3; D is unclear. Trimming took 0 bases from V and 4 from J, leaving 14 bases between them. The germline gives CDR1 SGDLS, CDR2 YYNGEE. The CDR3 consists of 16 residues. CDR3 region: CASSVGGQSLGNTIYF. The CDR3 DNA reads as TGTGCCAGCAGCGTAGGTGGGCAGAGCCTCGGAAACACCATATATTTT.

The chain uses TRBV29-1 and TRBJ2-1; D perhaps matches TRBD2 (7 bases). With 3 bases removed from V and 15 bases from J, the gap between germline ends came to 15 bases. The CDR3 has 11 residues. Germline CDR1 and CDR2: SQVTM and ANQGSEA. This chain's CDR3 is CSVDSGGRTFF. For the CDR3, the DNA is TGCAGCGTTGACTCCGGGGGGCGCACGTTCTTC.

The rearrangement uses TRBV7-2 and TRBJ1-6, with D possibly TRBD1 on 5 matching bases. Per the germline V gene, CDR1 is SGHTA and CDR2 is FQGNSA. The CDR3 spans 15 residues. Trimming left V 4 bases short and J 9 bases short, with 16 bases between. The CDR3 is CASSSGPPTGSPLHF. The CDR3 nucleotides are TGTGCCAGCAGCTCTGGGCCCCCAACAGGTTCACCCCTCCACTTT. Together with reference TRBV7-2 and TRBJ1-6, the CDR3 gives the full variable domain: GAGVSQSPSNKVTEKGKDVELRCDPISGHTALYWYRQSLGQGLEFLIYFQGNSAPDKSGLPSDRFSAERTGGSVSTLTIQRTQQEDSAVYLCASSSGPPTGSPLHFGNGTRLTVT.

The rearrangement joins TRBV27 to TRBJ2-3, with 7 bases matching TRBD2. V shed 4 bases, J shed 3 bases, and the junction held 10 bases outside the gene matches. Germline assignment: CDR1 MNHEY and CDR2 SMNVEV (reference sequence). The CDR3 covers 16 residues. CDR3: CASSSSAGESTDTQYF. The CDR3 nucleotides read TGTGCCAGCAGTTCCTCGGCGGGAGAATCTACAGATACGCAGTATTTT.

This clone was observed once. The chain combines TRBV30 with TRBJ1-1; 8 nucleotides line up with TRBD1. This CDR3 has 13 residues. Per the germline V gene, CDR1 is GTSNPN and CDR2 is SVGIG (reference sequence). J lost 10 bases, V lost 4 bases, and 11 bases had no gene match. CDR3 sequence (DNA): TGTGCCTGGATAAGACAGGGGCAAGGGAGAGCTTTCTTT. Its protein product is CAWIRQGQGRAFF.

V and J are TRBV7-8 and TRBJ2-2, with TRBD1 matching over 8 bases. V shed 7 bases, J shed 1 base, and the junction held 8 bases outside the gene matches. Germline loops: CDR1 SGHVS, CDR2 FQNEAQ. The CDR3 runs to 16 residues. The chain's CDR3 is CASNWPGQVNTGELFF. The CDR3, as DNA: TGTGCCAGCAACTGGCCGGGACAGGTGAACACCGGGGAGCTGTTTTTT. The variable domain in full, with the rest retrieved from reference TRBV7-8 and TRBJ2-2, is GAGVSQSPRYKVAKRGQDVALRCDPISGHVSLFWYQQALGQGPEFLTYFQNEAQLDKSGLPSDRFFAERPEGSVSTLKIQRTQQEDSAVYLCASNWPGQVNTGELFFGEGSRLTVL.